Sequencing of this T cell receptor beta chain was carried out in a study of blood T cell repertoires in COVID-19. The V end was cut by 3 bases, the J end by 2 bases, with 14 bases between. The CDR3 sequence is 15 residues long. Germline CDR1 and CDR2: SSHAT and FNYEAQ (reference sequence). Data came from immunoSEQ multiplex PCR; TCRdb stores just in-frame clones and leaves some out. The profile shows about 140,000 clones, more than 75% of them singletons. Sequencing input: peripheral blood. The rearrangement joins TRBV7-7 to TRBJ2-7; a weak D match, TRBD1 (6 bases). The receptor's source is a human donor in a cohort sampled during active COVID-19. The CDR3 region is CASSLRGNGAYEQYF. The CDR3 coding sequence is TGTGCCAGCAGCTTGAGGGGGAACGGAGCCTACGAGCAGTACTTC. The full variable domain, completed using reference TRBV7-7 and TRBJ2-7, is GAGVSQSPRYKVTKRGQDVTLRCDPISSHATLYWYQQALGQGPEFLTYFNYEAQPDKSGLPSDRFSAERPEGSISTLTIQRTEQRDSAMYRCASSLRGNGAYEQYFGPGTRLTVT.